This TCR beta chain is drawn from a study of cytomegalovirus exposure and HLA in healthy donors listed by TCRdb under 2017. As for the study more broadly: An earlier analysis of roughly 500 of the donors reported roughly 300 Gb of sequence data and 117 million unique TCR beta sequences obtained from 180 million or so T cells. Among some 400 genotyped donors of the cohort, an average of about 240,000 unique TCR beta nucleotide sequences were sequenced per donor, around a sixth of them non-productive. Donor age, sex, ethnicity and CMV serostatus were compiled alongside the repertoire data. Class I and class II HLA loci were covered by the typing at four-digit resolution. Besides the first cohort of roughly 700 subjects, a separate validation cohort made up of over 100 different subjects was used. Genome-wide SNP genotypes for about 55% of the roughly 670 donors were used in a later genetic analysis, which treated that subset as a discovery cohort. Every discovery cohort repertoire had been produced on one sequencing platform. Because of strong linkage in the cohort, five DR-DQ haplotypes were treated as single units for association and clustering. In an earlier analysis of a few hundred of the donors, high-throughput TCR beta sequencing was used to judge whether each TCR beta V gene segment behaved as functional or pseudogenic. To predict cytomegalovirus infection status, the study combined high-throughput TCR immunosequencing, statistical association of individual TCRs with disease status, and machine learning. The T cell repertoires of under 700 subjects were profiled by immunosequencing and related to cytomegalovirus serostatus. Typing coverage differed by locus: A, B, C, DRB1 and DQB1 were typed in roughly 620-630 donors, DQA1 in 500 to 550, DPA1 in over 600, and DPB1 in around 440. To study patterns of TCR occurrence, a later analysis re-analyzed previously published TCR beta repertoires from 650 to 750 donors and added high-resolution HLA genotyping. The later analysis used no new phenotypic data to find candidate immune exposures, relying instead on TCR beta sequences and their occurrence across donors. An early release covering roughly 600 HLA-typed donors comprised about 300 gigabases of sequencing data and tens of millions of unique TCR sequences. Among the roughly 400 genotyped donors, approximately 77% belonged to the genetic ancestry cluster associated with self-reported Caucasian donors. The study aimed to test whether cataloging public T cell receptors could reveal signatures of past pathogen exposure.

The cohort comprised several hundred healthy bone marrow donors. At the time of sampling, every cohort member was nominally healthy, though immune exposures that went unrecorded were likely present. The donor was CMV seronegative and belonged to the group of 352 seronegative cohort members. Every donor gave a peripheral blood sample, and the peripheral blood mononuclear cells from that sample were used for TCR beta sequencing. The Qiagen DNeasy Blood Extraction Kit was used to extract genomic DNA from the blood cell samples. Here is what the overall study found, with its caveats: In both the original and validation cohorts, the classifier was reported to diagnose cytomegalovirus status with high specificity and sensitivity. Roughly uniform sequencing depth across donors was assumed in presence/absence analyses, although this assumption may not hold. A cluster of highly shared sequence variants was judged likely to represent a technical artifact of the sequencing pipeline. V-gene and J-gene trimming of TCR beta chains was associated with a missense DCLRE1C variant in a later genetic analysis, and the association was replicated in an independent cohort. In vitro tests confirmed that a few of the cytomegalovirus-associated TCR beta chains recognize cytomegalovirus antigens. Because counts were too low, roughly 17 rarely observed V segments, including chromosome 9 orphons, were left out of the earlier analysis of a few hundred of the donors. In a later analysis, about 17,000 TCR beta sequences were associated with specific HLA alleles at a false discovery rate of 0.05. Because HLA typing was unavailable for some donors at each locus, only the typed subset was used in association tests. According to the authors, the approach could potentially be generalized to other disease states and immunological phenotypes. Most TCR sequences were observed very rarely across donors, whereas some public TCRs were present in many individuals. In an earlier analysis of roughly 560 of the donors, most TCR beta V segments were observed in productive rearrangements about 90% or about 30% of the time, broadly matching IMGT annotations. Assigning TCR associations to individual alleles was difficult when HLA alleles, especially DR and DQ, strongly co-occurred. A later analysis reported that several top co-occurrence clusters appeared linked to parvovirus B19, influenza, CMV and Epstein-Barr virus. A further reported finding was that TCR beta sequences accurately predicted the HLA-A and HLA-B alleles for most subjects in the first cohort. Immune exposure information for the cohort was limited to CMV serostatus. In a later analysis, HLA-associated TCR beta chains were found to be more clonally expanded and to have lower generation probabilities than equally common non-associated chains. According to a later analysis, TCR association rates differed among HLA loci, with DRB1 alleles showing the most associated TCRs and HLA-C alleles showing the fewest. Linkage disequilibrium might explain the correlated functional status among segregating V segments, but an unknown experimental factor could not be ruled out. The cohort was sequenced for TCR beta chains only, and without alpha or paired-chain data the features that could be detected were limited. According to a later genetic analysis, donors in an Asian-associated ancestry cluster had fewer N-insertions in productive TCRs than the roughly 670-donor mean. According to a later analysis, most CMV-associated TCR beta chains appeared to be HLA-restricted, and the HLA associations seemed to be driven largely by CMV exposure. A total of 150 or so TCR beta chains were listed by the study as associated with cytomegalovirus. Some IMGT-functional V segments, including TRBV6-2 and TRBV6-3, could not be distinguished by the 87-base-pair reads and were therefore excluded.

CDR1 SGDLS and CDR2 YYNGEE were looked up in the germline V gene. Trimming leaves V shorter by 0 bases and J shorter by 4 bases, with the junction holding 10 bases beyond the gene matches. The CDR3 spans 17 residues, from the cysteine through the phenylalanine. The retained sequence is limited to the CDR3, 51 bases, with the frame set at the first base. The library was obtained by the immunoSEQ multiplex PCR assay. For the multiplex PCR, a mixture combining 60 forward primers for TCR Vbeta segments and 13 reverse primers for TCR Jbeta segments was used. The CDR3 region of rearranged TCR beta genes was amplified from genomic DNA by a multiplex PCR assay. The amplified TCR beta libraries were sequenced on the Illumina HiSeq System as 87-base-pair reads. The authors' pipeline ran thus. A later analysis counted tens of millions of unique TCR beta chains across the approximately 700 repertoires, and 10 million to 11 million of these chains were shared by at least two donors. To remove PCR and sequencing errors, raw reads were error-corrected and collapsed into unique sequences using a nearest-neighbor algorithm that merged closely related sequences. CDR3 sequences were aligned to IMGT reference sequences to assign V, D and J gene segments. For a sequence to be retained, a match of at least six nucleotides was required to both a V gene segment and a J gene segment. Rearrangements were called productive when the CDR3 lacked stop codons and stayed in frame with V and J; all others were non-productive. CDR3 was defined by IMGT convention, running from the second conserved V-encoded cysteine to the conserved J-encoded phenylalanine. The earlier analysis of 500 to 600 of the donors excluded sequences that lacked an unambiguous match to a single V gene segment. In an earlier analysis of a few hundred of the donors, V segments were called functional above 56.7% productive rearrangements and were called segregating when the between-donor standard deviation exceeded 5%. A statistical classification framework was developed to diagnose cytomegalovirus status using the catalog of TCR beta chain sequences. A later analysis assigned V and J genes by comparing TCR nucleotide sequences with IMGT/GENE-DB human TR gene sequences. A later analysis assigned CDR3 sequences and most-parsimonious VDJ recombination scenarios with the TCRdist pipeline. In a later analysis, every TCR beta chain was defined by the combination of its CDR3 amino acid sequence and its V-gene family, and reads without a unique V-gene family were dropped. In a later analysis, 450 to 600 highly shared, low-generation-probability nucleotide sequences were removed to address suspected cross-contamination and a sequencing artifact. A later analysis calculated a clonal expansion index for each public chain from normalized within-repertoire ranks of inferred template counts. A later analysis computed generation probabilities with a VDJ recombination model fitted to out-of-frame rearrangements, and checked the results against IGoR. A later analysis scored TCR-TCR, TCR-HLA and TCR-CMV co-occurrence with hypergeometric tests, applying a repertoire-size bias correction to TCR pairs. In a later analysis, false discovery rates were estimated by permuting HLA or CMV assignments 20 times. In a later analysis, co-occurring TCRs were grouped using DBSCAN, with TCRdist sequence similarity added in when clustering inside HLA-allele-positive subsets. Repertoires with fewer than 30,000 or more than 120,000 public chains were left out of co-occurrence clustering, as were about 5 repertoires with anomalous nucleotide sharing. Imported from immuneACCESS, the table was reduced by TCRdb to in-frame sequences with V and J called. These copies leave out some clones; in studies compared against another copy, an unresolved V gene accounts for under half, and the cause of the remainder is not known. V, J and clone size derive from that table, while D and trimming were established from the DNA sequence. This sample has about 240,000 clones in its table, and more than 70% of those were observed once. The leading ten clones occupy around 0.45% of the sample.

On this clone: Its antigen specificity is not known. No base-level quality is on record; no much larger clone is a single base apart.

The V and J segments used are TRBV9 and TRBJ2-3, with 8 central nucleotides matching TRBD2. The origin of this receptor is a boy under 18 in good health and CMV-seronegative. Sequencing input: PBMCs. The sequenced DNA: TGTGCCAGCAGCGTAGCCCTCCCGGCGGGAGGACCAGATACGCAGTATTTT. The resulting protein is CASSVALPAGGPDTQYF.